The rows below give T cell receptor beta chains drawn from one sample of a study of identical twins. TCRdb reprocessed the 5' RACE reads via MiXCR and lists one record per CDR3 protein. The sample has 400,000 to 550,000 distinct CDR3 sequences; 20% to 25% are singletons. This same sample was also taken into another study, of T cells expressing NK-cell markers.

Specimen: CD4+ T cells sorted from blood. These receptors all stem from a woman aged 18-29 years in good health. Both conserved end residues are trimmed from each CDR3. D genes are given only for firm matches.

d_call v_call cdr3_aa
TRBD2 TRBV18 ASSPERGHDNEQF
TRBD1 TRBV20-1 SAPRTGGTDTQY
TRBD1 TRBV5-6 ASTLPRGQGMNEQF
- TRBV9 ASSAPKAGDSSYNEQF
- TRBV20-1 SARTVEQF
TRBD2 TRBV11-2 ASSVLAGMRYEQF
TRBD1 TRBV20-1 SARGTGQSLTHTDTQY
TRBD1 TRBV20-1 SATGGVTDTQY
- TRBV12-3/TRBV12-4 ASSIRGVSNQPQH
TRBD1 TRBV23-1 ASNGRGTNTYNEQF
- TRBV20-1 SARDGGTSGITQETQY
- TRBV18 ASSPETGLRDEQY
- TRBV5-1 ASSFKQGNTEAF
- TRBV15 ATSRSLPSGQY
- TRBV6-1 ASRMGRSYNEQF
- TRBV7-8 ASSLGWIIQETQY
- TRBV27 ASRKHTLAPVGGELF
TRBD2 TRBV20-1 SAKTSGSIGEQY
- TRBV12-3/TRBV12-4 ASTGTKNEKLF
TRBD1 TRBV7-2 ASSFGTGVEQY
- TRBV12-5 ASGSRTAIMGEQY
TRBD1 TRBV5-6 ASSQTGRTGGYEQY
- TRBV4-3 ASSQATGGSSYEQY
- TRBV20-1 SARLGGNTIY
- TRBV10-3 AISGQGGNQPQH
- TRBV20-1 SAESQGGYNEQF
- TRBV7-2 ASSLASRGSYEQY
- TRBV2 ASSQERGNEQY
TRBD1 TRBV20-1 SARGQHNEQF
- TRBV20-1 SARDLDRSSYNSPLH